Listed below are T cell receptor beta chains from one sample, sequenced in a study of graft-versus-host responses after intestinal transplantation. Only in-frame clones appear in the TCRdb table, and some are missing; sequencing was by immunoSEQ multiplex PCR. The table has about 39,000 clones, roughly 91% seen once. The specimen was PBMCs, collected 267 days after transplant. The receptor set was obtained from a human patient who received an intestinal transplant, so some T cells may come from the graft donor. The conserved cysteine and the conserved F or W are not part of the CDR3 here. Each record gives: V gene, J gene, CDR3 length, CDR3 protein.

TRBV27	TRBJ1-1	9	ASMKSFEAF
TRBV5-6	TRBJ2-1	12	ASSFGEAHNEQF
TRBV6-1	TRBJ2-1	11	ASSEGMVNEQF
TRBV5-1	TRBJ2-7	11	ASSWDTSYEQY
TRBV15	TRBJ1-4	12	ATSNRAFNEKLF
TRBV4-1	TRBJ2-1	17	ASSQPIRAASGDYNEQF
TRBV27	TRBJ2-7	14	ASSLSWGDRGGEQY
TRBV6-5	TRBJ1-1	11	ASRTVMNTEAF
TRBV30	TRBJ2-2	15	AWSEVAGGTNTGELF
TRBV19	TRBJ1-2	11	ASRRQPNYGYT
TRBV18	TRBJ1-5	11	ASSPRAGGPQH
TRBV5-1	TRBJ2-7	15	ASNPSGGGGELYEQY
TRBV6-1	TRBJ2-7	11	ASRRGNSYEQY
TRBV2	TRBJ2-7	13	ASSGTGGWSYEQY
TRBV10-3	TRBJ2-7	15	AISSPGTGGAAYEQY
TRBV10-2	TRBJ2-1	10	ASSGTYNEQF
TRBV14	TRBJ2-7	12	ASSMGIRSSEQY
TRBV21-1	TRBJ1-5	17	ASIRQHALWGSSNQPQH
TRBV4-1	TRBJ2-2	14	ASSPFGAQNTGELF
TRBV27	TRBJ1-2	9	ASHGNNGYT
TRBV2	TRBJ2-3	13	ASSFTSGGLDTQY
TRBV5-1	TRBJ2-3	17	ASSWNLLDRDMGTDTQY
TRBV6-1	TRBJ2-7	12	ASRPTRGIYEQY
TRBV10-1	TRBJ2-3	14	ASSIGHSGRTDTQY
TRBV21-1	TRBJ2-4	12	ASSADRAKNIQY
TRBV12-5	TRBJ2-5	13	ASGLGQGWQETQY
TRBV7-3	TRBJ1-4	12	ASSQQGGPEKLF
TRBV27	TRBJ2-3	15	ASSLSYSRGGTDTQY
TRBV6-5	TRBJ1-2	13	ASSYGSAAIYGYT
TRBV19	TRBJ1-5	12	ASSKGVSNQPQH
TRBV27	TRBJ2-2	11	ASTGVNTGELF
TRBV9	TRBJ2-3	13	ASSGFKGFPDTQY
TRBV11-2	TRBJ2-1	13	ASSLMRGPGDEQF
TRBV5-1	TRBJ1-2	13	ASYGGDHLNYGYT
TRBV18	TRBJ2-1	14	ASSHDLQGNRNEQF
TRBV19	TRBJ2-7	12	ASSPGTGVYEQY
TRBV11-2	TRBJ1-2	14	ASSSLTGQLGYGYT
TRBV5-1	TRBJ2-7	12	ASSPGTGFPEQY
TRBV6-5	TRBJ2-5	13	ASSYTGLGQETQY
TRBV11-2	TRBJ2-3	13	ASSPGELLADTQY
TRBV4-1	TRBJ2-3	15	ASSQEHPQSHTDTQY
TRBV5-1	TRBJ2-1	13	ASSLEGFSYNEQF
TRBV7-8	TRBJ2-7	14	ASSFRETEPIHEQY
TRBV7-9	TRBJ2-3	12	ASSRDSTSDTQY
TRBV7-9	TRBJ2-7	11	ASSLGRSYEQY
TRBV19	TRBJ1-2	12	ASSYPGTDYGYT